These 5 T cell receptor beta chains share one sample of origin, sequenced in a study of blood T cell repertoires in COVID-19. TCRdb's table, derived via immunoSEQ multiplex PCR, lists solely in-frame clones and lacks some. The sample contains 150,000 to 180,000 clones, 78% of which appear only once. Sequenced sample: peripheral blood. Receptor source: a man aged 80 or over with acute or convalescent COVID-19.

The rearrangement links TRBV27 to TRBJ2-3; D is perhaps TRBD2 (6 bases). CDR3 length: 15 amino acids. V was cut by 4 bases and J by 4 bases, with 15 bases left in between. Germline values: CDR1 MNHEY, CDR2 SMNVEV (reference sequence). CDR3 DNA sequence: TGTGCCAGCAGTTCGGACTTCGGAGGGGCAGATACGCAGTATTTT. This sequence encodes CASSSDFGGADTQYF.

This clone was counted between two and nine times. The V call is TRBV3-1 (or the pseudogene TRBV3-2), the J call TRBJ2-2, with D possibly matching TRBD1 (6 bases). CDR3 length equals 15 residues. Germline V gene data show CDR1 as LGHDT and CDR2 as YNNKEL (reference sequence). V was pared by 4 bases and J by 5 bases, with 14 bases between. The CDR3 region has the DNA TGTGCCAGCAGCCCCTACAGGGATCGGACCGGGGAGCTGTTTTTT. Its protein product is CASSPYRDRTGELFF.

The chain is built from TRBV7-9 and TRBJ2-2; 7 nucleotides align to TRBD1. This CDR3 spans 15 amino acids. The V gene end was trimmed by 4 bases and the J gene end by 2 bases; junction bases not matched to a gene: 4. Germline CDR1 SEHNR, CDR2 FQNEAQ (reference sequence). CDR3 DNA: TGTGCCAGCAGCTCGACAGGGCGAAACACCGGGGAGCTGTTTTTT. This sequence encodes CASSSTGRNTGELFF.

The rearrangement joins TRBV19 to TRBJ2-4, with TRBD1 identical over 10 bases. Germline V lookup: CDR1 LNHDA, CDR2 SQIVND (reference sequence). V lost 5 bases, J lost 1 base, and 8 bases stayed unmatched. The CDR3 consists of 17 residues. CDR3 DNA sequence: TGTGCCAGTAGTTTCAACGGACAGGGGGTTGCCAAAAACATTCAGTACTTC. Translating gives CASSFNGQGVAKNIQYF.

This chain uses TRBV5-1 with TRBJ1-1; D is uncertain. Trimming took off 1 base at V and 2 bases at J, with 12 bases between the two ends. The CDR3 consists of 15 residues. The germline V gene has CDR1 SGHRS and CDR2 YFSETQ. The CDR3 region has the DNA TGCGCCAGCAGCTTGTCGGAGGGAAGCAACACTGAAGCTTTCTTT. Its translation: CASSLSEGSNTEAFF.